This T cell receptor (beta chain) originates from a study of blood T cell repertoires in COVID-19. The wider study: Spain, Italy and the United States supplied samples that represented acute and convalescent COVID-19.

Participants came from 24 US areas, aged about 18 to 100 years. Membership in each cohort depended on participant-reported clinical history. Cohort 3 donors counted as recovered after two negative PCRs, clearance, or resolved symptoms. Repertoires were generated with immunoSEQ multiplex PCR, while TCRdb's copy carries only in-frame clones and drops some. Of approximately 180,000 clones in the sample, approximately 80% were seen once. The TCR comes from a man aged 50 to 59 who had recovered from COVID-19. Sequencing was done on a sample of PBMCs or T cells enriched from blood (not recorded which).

In DNA, the CDR3 is TGTGCCAGCGGGGATCGCAGGGGGTACACTGAAGCTTTCTTT. Residues: CASGDRRGYTEAFF. This rearrangement joins TRBV28 to TRBJ1-1, with TRBD1 matching 7 bases. This CDR3 spans 14 amino acids. CDR1 is MDHEN and CDR2 is SYDVKM in the germline V gene. Germline trimming cut 8 bases from V and 3 bases from J; bases unmatched to any gene: 9.